A single T cell receptor beta chain is shown here with its context. Clones were read by immunoSEQ multiplex PCR, and TCRdb kept only the in-frame ones, dropping some. This table has 200,000 or so clones, around 90% appearing once. With 2 bases clipped from V and 1 base from J, the junction kept 1 base outside the gene matches. The CDR3 has 14 amino acids. Germline V gene sequence: CDR1 LGHDT, CDR2 YNNKEL (reference sequence). Within 2 weeks before study entry, exposed participants met a COVID-19 case. This sample was taken from a study of blood T cell repertoires in COVID-19. The chain uses TRBV3-1 (or the pseudogene TRBV3-2) and TRBJ2-5, with TRBD2 matching over 7 bases. The sequence was obtained from a woman younger than 45 who had been exposed to COVID-19. Sequenced: PBMCs or T cells enriched from blood (not recorded which). The CDR3 region has the DNA TGTGCCAGCAGCCAACCGGGAGGCCAAGAGACCCAGTACTTC. This codes for CASSQPGGQETQYF.